This T cell receptor beta chain was recorded in a study of T cell clones after liver transplantation. Whole-study context: Third-party-reactive TCRbeta sequences from pre-transplant mixed lymphocyte reactions served as antigen-independent comparators. Subjects received no induction therapy and standard immunosuppression until randomization at 12-24 months post-transplant.

Here immunoSEQ multiplex PCR was the method, and the copy in TCRdb shows in-frame clones only, minus some. In the table there are some 140 clones, approximately 54% of which are singletons. This clone is deemed hyperexpanded. Its target is unknown. Alloreactive TCRbeta sequences came from sequencing proliferating CFSE-low cells in the MLR. Pre-transplant recipient cells met graft donor PBMCs, splenocytes, lymph-node cells, or third-party PBMCs. The CDR3 sequence is 14 residues long. V lost 6 bases and J lost 0; bases outside the gene matches: 2. The germline CDR1 and CDR2 sequences are MNHNY and SVGAGI (reference sequence).

The sequence was obtained from a human patient who received a liver transplant. Some T cells may be graft donor cells. The specimen was CD8+ T cells from cultured PBMCs. The chain has TRBV6-6 and TRBJ2-3; 8 nucleotides line up with TRBD2. CDR3: CASRKRESTDTQYF. Written as DNA, the CDR3 is TGTGCCAGCAGGAAGCGGGAGAGCACAGATACGCAGTATTTT.